The 21 T cell receptor beta chains listed next were all sequenced from one sample in a study of blood T cells in healthy people across ages. Alongside a J-beta primer mix, a sample-barcoded 5' primer served in a second PCR lasting roughly 7 to 11 cycles. TCRdb recomputed calls from the 5' RACE reads with MiXCR, one row per CDR3 protein. The sample carries roughly 2 million distinct CDR3 sequences, roughly 50% recorded once. Sequencing was performed on blood. These TCRs come from a woman aged 40-49 years in good health.

The CDR3 reads CASSLHRPGTGVNEQYF. The DNA for the CDR3 is TGTGCCAGCAGCTTACACAGGCCCGGGACAGGGGTAAACGAGCAGTACTTC. The V and J genes are TRBV7-2 and TRBJ2-5; 10 bases align to TRBD1. The J call may be in error: the DNA end matches TRBJ2-7 better. Germline CDR1 and CDR2: SGHTA and FQGNSA. The CDR3 is made up of 17 amino acids.

This clonotype was observed a handful of times. The chain is built from TRBV27 and TRBJ2-5, with D possibly TRBD2 on 5 matching bases. Trimming pared 5 bases from V and 3 bases from J, leaving 10 bases between. CDR3 length equals 13 residues. CDR1 and CDR2 (germline): MNHEY, SMNVEV (reference sequence). The CDR3 DNA is TGTGCCAGCAGTCCCCACGGGGAAGAGACCCAGTACTTC. This translates into CASSPHGEETQYF.

This clonotype was seen only a few times. The chain combines TRBV20-1 with TRBJ2-3, with 8 bases fitting TRBD1. V lost 0 bases, J lost 0 bases, and 5 bases stayed unmatched. Looked up from germline, CDR1 is DFQATT and CDR2 is SNEGSKA (reference sequence). This CDR3 comprises 16 residues. The CDR3 bases are TGCAGTGCTAGAGATTACAGGACAGGGAGCACAGATACGCAGTATTTT. Translation: CSARDYRTGSTDTQYF.

The chain joins TRBV28 to TRBJ1-2; D is possibly TRBD1 (6 bases). This CDR3 is 15 amino acids long. Germline V gene lookup returns CDR1 MDHEN and CDR2 SYDVKM. V lost 6 bases, J lost 6 bases, and 20 bases lay in between. CDR3 DNA: TGTGCCAGCAGCCAACGCAATCGCAGGGGCCATGGCTACACCTTC. It encodes CASSQRNRRGHGYTF.

Here the CDR3 reads CASSRDGGSYEAFF. CDR3 bases: TGTGCCAGCAGTCGGGACGGCGGCTCATATGAAGCTTTCTTT. The chain carries TRBV6-1 and TRBJ1-1; TRBD1 might be the D (5 bases). The CDR3 has 14 amino acids. The germline CDR1 and CDR2 sequences are MNHNS and SASEGT. The ends were cut back, 5 bases at V and 7 bases at J, with 17 bases in the middle.

This rearrangement joins TRBV9 to TRBJ2-3; D is possibly TRBD1 or TRBD2 (6 bases each). Germline CDR1 is SGDLS and CDR2 is YYNGEE. The CDR3 runs 16 residues. Trimming stripped 4 bases from V and 0 bases from J, with 15 bases between. CDR3 nucleotide sequence: TGTGCCAGCAGCTTCGGGGGCGAGTCTAGCACAGATACGCAGTATTTT. As protein: CASSFGGESSTDTQYF.

The J gene is TRBJ2-1, the V gene TRBV19, with D perhaps TRBD1 or TRBD2 (6 bases each). The CDR3 runs to 17 residues. The V gene's germline CDR1 is LNHDA and CDR2 SQIVND (reference sequence). V was pared by 7 bases and J by 0 bases, with 19 bases between. CDR3 loop: CASNSGQGGISYNEQFF. The CDR3 DNA reads TGTGCCAGTAACTCGGGTCAAGGGGGGATCTCCTACAATGAGCAGTTCTTC.

The chain uses TRBV7-2 and TRBJ2-5; D is possibly TRBD2 (6 bases). The CDR3 sequence is 13 residues long. Trimming removed 6 bases at V and 11 bases at J, with 19 bases between. In germline, CDR1 is SGHTA, CDR2 FQGNSA. CDR3 nucleotides: TGTGCCAGCAGGCCAACTAGCTTAAATGAGCAGTACTTC. Translation gives CASRPTSLNEQYF.

The rearrangement uses TRBV5-4 and TRBJ2-7; D is perhaps TRBD1 or TRBD2 (5 bases each). CDR1 and CDR2 (germline): SGHNT, YYREEE (reference sequence). The CDR3 totals 14 residues. V lost 6 bases and J 2 bases, leaving 15 bases between the germline ends. CDR3 DNA sequence: TGTGCCAGCACGACCGGGACGGGCGCCTACGAGCAGTACTTC. Translation gives CASTTGTGAYEQYF.

V and J are TRBV27 and TRBJ2-3; D is unresolved. Germline V gene lookup returns CDR1 MNHEY and CDR2 SMNVEV (reference sequence). This CDR3 comprises 14 residues. Deletions cut 4 bases from V and 6 bases from J, with 14 bases between. The CDR3 DNA sequence: TGTGCCAGCAGTTCCAAGTGGGCCCACGATACGCAGTATTTT. Its translation: CASSSKWAHDTQYF.

At least ten counts were recorded for this clonotype. This rearrangement joins TRBV20-1 to TRBJ2-3; D may be TRBD1 (5 bases). Germline V CDR1 and CDR2: DFQATT, SNEGSKA (reference sequence). This CDR3 is built from 14 residues. The V gene lost 3 bases and the J gene lost 4 bases, with 14 bases spanning the gap. The CDR3, as DNA: TGCAGTGCTAGGGAGACCCTAGGGGCAGATACGCAGTATTTT. The encoded protein is CSARETLGADTQYF.

This clonotype appeared a few times. The chain links TRBV4-1 to TRBJ2-3, with TRBD1 as a possible D gene (6 bases). Trimming cost V 1 base and J 5 bases, with 19 bases left between them. This CDR3 is built from 17 residues. Looked up from germline, CDR1 is MGHRA and CDR2 is YSYEKL. CDR3 protein: CASSQVRRRTVLDTQYF. As DNA, the CDR3 is TGCGCCAGCAGCCAAGTGAGAAGAAGGACAGTTCTAGATACGCAGTATTTT.

The genes are TRBV4-3 and TRBJ1-1; 10 bases agree with TRBD1. The CDR3 loop spans 15 amino acids. J was trimmed by 1 base and V by 4 bases; bases with no gene match: 3. Germline lookup yields CDR1 LGHNA and CDR2 YSLEER. Here the CDR3 DNA reads TGCGCCAGCAGCCCCGGGGACAGGGGGAACACTGAAGCTTTCTTT. Its protein is CASSPGDRGNTEAFF.

The V call is TRBV20-1, the J call TRBJ2-4, with TRBD2 as a possible D gene (6 bases). The CDR3 length is 17 residues. CDR1 is DFQATT, CDR2 SNEGSKA, per germline (reference sequence). Trimming stripped 0 bases from V and 0 bases from J, with 15 bases between. The CDR3 sequence: CSARDYRGTLAKNIQYF. CDR3 coding DNA: TGCAGTGCTAGAGACTATCGGGGGACTCTAGCCAAAAACATTCAGTACTTC.

The CDR3 is CASSSTRGRRNEQYF. The CDR3 bases are TGTGCCAGCAGCTCGACCAGGGGCCGGAGGAACGAGCAGTACTTC. The V call is TRBV7-9, the J call TRBJ2-7; possibly TRBD1 for D (6 bases). The V and J ends lost 4 bases and 5 bases respectively, with 18 bases between them. This CDR3 has 15 residues. Germline CDR1 is SEHNR and CDR2 is FQNEAQ (reference sequence).

The chain carries TRBV4-1 and TRBJ2-7; D unresolved. Trimming took 1 base from V and 7 from J, leaving 8 bases between them. The CDR3 totals 12 residues. The germline gives CDR1 MGHRA, CDR2 YSYEKL. The DNA for the CDR3 is TGCGCCAGCAGCCAAGTCTTGGATGAGCAGTACTTC. It translates to CASSQVLDEQYF.

CDR3 residues: CSATGLAGGLGEQFF. The CDR3 DNA reads as TGCAGTGCTACAGGACTAGCGGGGGGGTTGGGTGAGCAGTTCTTC. The rearrangement joins TRBV20-1 to TRBJ2-1; 15 nucleotides match TRBD2. V shed 4 bases and J 9 bases; nucleotides not matched to a gene: 7. From germline, CDR1 is DFQATT and CDR2 SNEGSKA (reference sequence). This CDR3 contains 15 residues.

Regarding this clonotype: This may be a read error: a much more frequent sequence differs by one nucleotide. V is TRBV24-1 and J is TRBJ2-3; 8 bases fit TRBD1. Per germline, CDR1 KGHDR and CDR2 SFDVKD. CDR3 length equals 15 residues. The CDR3 is CAISDLGQDTDTQYF. The DNA of the CDR3 is TGTGCCATCAGTGATTTGGGACAGGACACAGATACGCAGTATTTT.

The V gene is TRBV3-1, the J gene TRBJ2-5; 7 bases line up with TRBD1. Germline CDR1 reads LGHDT; CDR2 reads YNNKEL (reference sequence). CDR3 length: 17 amino acids. V shed 3 bases and J 2 bases; nucleotides not matched to a gene: 12. The CDR3 is CASSQLLGTVNQETQYF. In nucleotides, the CDR3 is TGTGCCAGCAGCCAGCTTCTGGGGACAGTCAATCAAGAGACCCAGTACTTC.

This clonotype was observed a few times. This chain uses TRBV29-1 with TRBJ2-1; D possibly corresponds to TRBD1 (6 bases). The J call may be mistaken, given a closer DNA end match to TRBJ2-7. The CDR3 extends over 15 amino acids. Germline V gene sequence: CDR1 SQVTM, CDR2 ANQGSEA. CDR3 in DNA: TGCAGCGTGGACCACAGGGTGAGCTCCTACAATGAGCAGTACTTC. Residues: CSVDHRVSSYNEQYF.

The J gene is TRBJ2-3, the V gene TRBV29-1; 10 nucleotides align to TRBD1. Trimming took 6 bases from V and 6 from J; bases not matched to a gene: 6. From germline, CDR1 is SQVTM and CDR2 ANQGSEA. The CDR3 runs to 13 residues. The CDR3 protein is CSVDRGSSDTQYF. The CDR3 bases are TGCAGCGTGGACAGGGGGTCGTCGGATACGCAGTATTTT.